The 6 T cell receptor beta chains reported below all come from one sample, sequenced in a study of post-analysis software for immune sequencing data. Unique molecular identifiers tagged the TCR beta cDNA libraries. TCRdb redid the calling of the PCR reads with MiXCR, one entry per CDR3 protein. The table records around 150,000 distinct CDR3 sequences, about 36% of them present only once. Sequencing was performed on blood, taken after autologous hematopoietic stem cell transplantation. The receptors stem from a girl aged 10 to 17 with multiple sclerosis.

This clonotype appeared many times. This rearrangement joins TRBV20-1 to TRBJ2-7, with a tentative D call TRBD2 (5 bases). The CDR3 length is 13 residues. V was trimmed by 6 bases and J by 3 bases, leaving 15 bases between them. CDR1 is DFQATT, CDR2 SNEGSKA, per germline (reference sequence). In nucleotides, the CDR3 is TGCAGTGCCGGGGTTGGGGATTACTACGAGCAGTACTTC. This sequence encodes CSAGVGDYYEQYF.

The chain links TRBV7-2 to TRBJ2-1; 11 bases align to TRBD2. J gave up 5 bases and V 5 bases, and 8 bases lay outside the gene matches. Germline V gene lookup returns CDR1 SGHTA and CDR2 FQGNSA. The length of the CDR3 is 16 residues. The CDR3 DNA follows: TGTGCCAGCAGCCCTGGGGGGACTAGCGGTCACAATGAGCAGTTCTTC. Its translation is CASSPGGTSGHNEQFF.

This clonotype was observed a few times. The CDR3 nucleotides read TGTGCCAGCAGTTTATTAGCCCTAAAACCCGCTAGCGGGAGGACAGATACGCAGTATTTT. Translation gives CASSLLALKPASGRTDTQYF. The J gene is TRBJ2-3, the V gene TRBV27; 11 bases line up with TRBD2. The germline gives CDR1 MNHEY, CDR2 SMNVEV (reference sequence). J lost 3 bases, V lost 1 base, and 15 bases had no gene match. This CDR3 is 20 amino acids long.

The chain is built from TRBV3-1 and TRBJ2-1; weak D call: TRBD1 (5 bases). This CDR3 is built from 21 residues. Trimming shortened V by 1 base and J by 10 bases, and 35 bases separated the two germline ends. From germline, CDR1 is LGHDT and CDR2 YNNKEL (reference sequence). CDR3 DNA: TGTGCCAGCAGCCAAGTTTTCGAAATCGACGGACATTCCTTCTATAGAAAGGAGCAGTTCTTC. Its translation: CASSQVFEIDGHSFYRKEQFF.

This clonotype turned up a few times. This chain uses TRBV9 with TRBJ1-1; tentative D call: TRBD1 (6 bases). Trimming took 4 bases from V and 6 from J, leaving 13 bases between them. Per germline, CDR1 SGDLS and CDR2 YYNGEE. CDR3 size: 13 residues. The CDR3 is CASSTPGEAEAFF. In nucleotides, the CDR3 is TGTGCCAGCAGCACCCCAGGGGAGGCTGAAGCTTTCTTT.

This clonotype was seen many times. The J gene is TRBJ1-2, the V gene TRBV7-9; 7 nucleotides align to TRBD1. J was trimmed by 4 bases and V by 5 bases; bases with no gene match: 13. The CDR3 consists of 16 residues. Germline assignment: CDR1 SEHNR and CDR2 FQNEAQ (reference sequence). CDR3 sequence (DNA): TGTGCCAGCAGCCAGCAGGCGGGGACAGCATTCTATGGCTACACCTTC. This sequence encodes CASSQQAGTAFYGYTF.